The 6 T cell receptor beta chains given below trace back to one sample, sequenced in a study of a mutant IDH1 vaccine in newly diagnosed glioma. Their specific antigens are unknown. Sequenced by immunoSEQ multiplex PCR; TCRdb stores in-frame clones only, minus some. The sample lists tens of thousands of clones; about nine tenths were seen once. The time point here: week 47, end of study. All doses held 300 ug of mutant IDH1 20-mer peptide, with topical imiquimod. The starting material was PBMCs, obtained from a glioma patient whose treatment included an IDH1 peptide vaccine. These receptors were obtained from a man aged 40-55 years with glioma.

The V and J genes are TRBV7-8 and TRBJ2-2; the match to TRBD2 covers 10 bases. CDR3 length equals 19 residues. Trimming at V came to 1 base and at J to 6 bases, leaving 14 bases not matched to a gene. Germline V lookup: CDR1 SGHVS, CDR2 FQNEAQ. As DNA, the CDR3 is TGTGCCAGCAGCTTAGGGAGGTGGTCTAGCGGGAGTAGGGCCGGGGAGCTGTTTTTT. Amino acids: CASSLGRWSSGSRAGELFF.

Here the CDR3 reads CASTVTGSLFF. DNA for the CDR3: TGTGCCAGCACCGTGACAGGGTCACTGTTTTTT. The rearrangement uses TRBV2 and TRBJ1-4; TRBD1 agrees at 7 bases. This CDR3 comprises 11 residues. Germline V CDR1 and CDR2: SNHLY, FYNNEI. Trimming cost V 7 bases and J 13 bases; bases outside gene matches: 6.

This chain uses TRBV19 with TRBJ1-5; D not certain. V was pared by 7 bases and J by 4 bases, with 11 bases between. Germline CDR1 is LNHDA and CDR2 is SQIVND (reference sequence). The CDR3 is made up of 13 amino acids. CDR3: CASTWQENQPQHF. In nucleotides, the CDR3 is TGTGCCAGTACTTGGCAGGAGAATCAGCCCCAGCATTTT.

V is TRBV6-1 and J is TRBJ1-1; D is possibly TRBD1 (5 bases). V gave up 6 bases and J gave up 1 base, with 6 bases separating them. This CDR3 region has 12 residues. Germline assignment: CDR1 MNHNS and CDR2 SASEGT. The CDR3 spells CASRQANTEAFF. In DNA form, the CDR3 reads TGTGCCAGCAGACAGGCGAACACTGAAGCTTTCTTT.

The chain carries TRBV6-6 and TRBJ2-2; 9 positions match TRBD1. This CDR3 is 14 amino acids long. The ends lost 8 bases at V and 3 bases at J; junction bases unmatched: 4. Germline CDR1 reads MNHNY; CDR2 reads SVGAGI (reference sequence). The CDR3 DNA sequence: TGTGCCAGCGAAGACAGGGGGTACACCGGGGAGCTGTTTTTT. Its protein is CASEDRGYTGELFF.

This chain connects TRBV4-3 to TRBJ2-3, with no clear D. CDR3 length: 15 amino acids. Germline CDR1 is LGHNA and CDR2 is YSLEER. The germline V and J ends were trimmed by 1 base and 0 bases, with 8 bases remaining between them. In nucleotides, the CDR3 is TGCGCCAGCAGCCAAGGGGGTTCTAGCACAGATACGCAGTATTTT. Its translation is CASSQGGSSTDTQYF.